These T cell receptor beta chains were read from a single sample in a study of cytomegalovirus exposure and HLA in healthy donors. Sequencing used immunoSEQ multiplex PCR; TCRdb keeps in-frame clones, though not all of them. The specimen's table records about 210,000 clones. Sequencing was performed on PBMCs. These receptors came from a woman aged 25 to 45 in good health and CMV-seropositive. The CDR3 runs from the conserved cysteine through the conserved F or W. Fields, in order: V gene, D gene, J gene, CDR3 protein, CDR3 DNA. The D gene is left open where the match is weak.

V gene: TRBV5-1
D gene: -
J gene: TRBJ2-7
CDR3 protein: CASSLRGGRAPNEQYF
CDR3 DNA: TGCGCCAGCAGCTTGAGAGGGGGGAGGGCCCCAAACGAGCAGTACTTC

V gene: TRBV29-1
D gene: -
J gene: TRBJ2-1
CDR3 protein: CSAERDYEFF
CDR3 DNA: TGCAGCGCTGAGAGAGACTACGAGTTCTTC

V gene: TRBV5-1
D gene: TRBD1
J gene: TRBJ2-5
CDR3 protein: CASSWAGTEQETQYF
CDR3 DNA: TGCGCCAGCAGCTGGGCCGGGACAGAGCAAGAGACCCAGTACTTC

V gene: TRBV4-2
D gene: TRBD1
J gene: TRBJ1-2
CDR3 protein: CASSQMGQGDGGYTF
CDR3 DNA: TGTGCCAGCAGCCAGATGGGACAGGGTGATGGTGGCTACACCTTC

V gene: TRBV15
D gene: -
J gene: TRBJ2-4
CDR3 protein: CATSSAGGHLYF
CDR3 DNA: TGTGCCACCAGCAGTGCAGGGGGGCATCTGTACTTC

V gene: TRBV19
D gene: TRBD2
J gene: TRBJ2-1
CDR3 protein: CASSSRGGPVEQFF
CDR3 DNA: TGTGCCAGTAGTAGCCGGGGGGGCCCCGTTGAGCAGTTCTTC

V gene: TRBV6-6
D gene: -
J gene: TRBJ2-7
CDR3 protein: CASSYPEGGGNYEQYF
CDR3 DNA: TGTGCCAGCAGTTACCCGGAAGGGGGGGGAAACTACGAGCAGTACTTC

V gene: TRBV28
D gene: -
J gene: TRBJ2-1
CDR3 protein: CASSLPLKRASYNEQFF
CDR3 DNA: TGTGCCAGCAGTTTACCCCTTAAGCGGGCCTCCTACAATGAGCAGTTCTTC

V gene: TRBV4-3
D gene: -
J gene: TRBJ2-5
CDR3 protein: CASSQVYWRETQYF
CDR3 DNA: TGCGCCAGCAGCCAAGTGTACTGGAGAGAGACCCAGTACTTC

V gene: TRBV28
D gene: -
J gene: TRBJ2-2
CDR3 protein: CASTPNSGELFF
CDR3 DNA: TGTGCCAGCACCCCTAACTCCGGGGAGCTGTTTTTT

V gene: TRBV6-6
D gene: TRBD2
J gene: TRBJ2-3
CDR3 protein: CASSPTSGRVTDTQYF
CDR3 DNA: TGTGCCAGCAGCCCTACTAGCGGGAGGGTAACAGATACGCAGTATTTT

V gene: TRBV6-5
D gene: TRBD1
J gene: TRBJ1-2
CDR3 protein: CASSRGLADYGYTF
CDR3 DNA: TGTGCCAGCAGTAGGGGGCTGGCGGACTATGGCTACACCTTC

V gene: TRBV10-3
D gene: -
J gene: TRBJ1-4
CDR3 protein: CAISEGGTTNEKLFF
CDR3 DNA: TGTGCCATCAGTGAGGGAGGGACAACTAATGAAAAACTGTTTTTT

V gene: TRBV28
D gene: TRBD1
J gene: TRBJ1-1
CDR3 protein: CASSKTGANTEAFF
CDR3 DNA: TGTGCCAGCAGCAAGACAGGGGCGAACACTGAAGCTTTCTTT

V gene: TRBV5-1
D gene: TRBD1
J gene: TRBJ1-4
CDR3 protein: CASSPGQNEKLFF
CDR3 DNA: TGCGCCAGCAGCCCGGGACAGAATGAAAAACTGTTTTTT

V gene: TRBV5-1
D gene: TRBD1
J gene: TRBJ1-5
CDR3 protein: CASSPTPGGGSNQPQHF
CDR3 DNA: TGCGCCAGCAGCCCAACTCCAGGGGGTGGTAGCAATCAGCCCCAGCATTTT

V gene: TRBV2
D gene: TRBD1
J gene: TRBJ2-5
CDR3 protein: CASSPGQGEETQYF
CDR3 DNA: TGTGCCAGCAGTCCGGGACAGGGGGAAGAGACCCAGTACTTC

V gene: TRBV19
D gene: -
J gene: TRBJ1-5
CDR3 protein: CASSRTGSNQPQHF
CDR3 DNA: TGTGCCAGTAGTCGCACAGGGTCCAATCAGCCCCAGCATTTT

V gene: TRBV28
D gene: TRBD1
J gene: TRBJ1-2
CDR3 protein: CASSPTGGPRLRYTF
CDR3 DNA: TGTGCCAGCAGTCCGACAGGGGGCCCGAGGTTACGCTACACCTTC

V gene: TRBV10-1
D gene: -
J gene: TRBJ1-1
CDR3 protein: CASSELPPVGQLNTEAFF
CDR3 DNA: TGCGCCAGCAGTGAGTTACCCCCCGTTGGACAGTTGAACACTGAAGCTTTCTTT

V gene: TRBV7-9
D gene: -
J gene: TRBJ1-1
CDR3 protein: CASSLGSGGTEAFF
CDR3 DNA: TGTGCCAGCAGCTTAGGGTCGGGGGGCACTGAAGCTTTCTTT

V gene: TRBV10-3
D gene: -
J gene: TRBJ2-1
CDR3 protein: CAISLKAGEREQFF
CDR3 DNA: TGTGCCATCAGCTTAAAGGCGGGCGAAAGGGAGCAGTTCTTC

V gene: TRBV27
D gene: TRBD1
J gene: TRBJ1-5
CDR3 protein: CATGTGFNQPQHF
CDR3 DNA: TGTGCCACCGGGACAGGGTTCAATCAGCCCCAGCATTTT

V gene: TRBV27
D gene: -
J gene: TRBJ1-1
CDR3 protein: CASSAYVPNTEAFF
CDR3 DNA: TGTGCCAGCAGTGCCTATGTCCCGAACACTGAAGCTTTCTTT

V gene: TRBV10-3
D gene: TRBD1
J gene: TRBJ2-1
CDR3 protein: CAISHQGQGGNEQFF
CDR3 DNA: TGTGCCATCAGTCACCAGGGACAGGGTGGGAATGAGCAGTTCTTC

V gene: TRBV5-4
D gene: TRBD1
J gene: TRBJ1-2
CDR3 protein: CASSFRQGAHGYTF
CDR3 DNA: TGTGCCAGCAGCTTTCGGCAGGGGGCCCATGGCTACACCTTC

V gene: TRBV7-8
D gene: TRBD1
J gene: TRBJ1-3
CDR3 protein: CASSFKDRGPFPSGNTIYF
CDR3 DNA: TGTGCCAGCAGCTTTAAGGACAGGGGGCCTTTCCCCTCTGGAAACACCATATATTTT

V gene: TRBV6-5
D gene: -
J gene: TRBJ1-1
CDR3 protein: CASWRRPPMNTEAFF
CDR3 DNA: TGTGCCAGCTGGAGAAGGCCCCCTATGAACACTGAAGCTTTCTTT

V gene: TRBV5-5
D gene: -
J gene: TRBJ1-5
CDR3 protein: CASSPGQSNQPQHF
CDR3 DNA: TGTGCCAGCAGCCCCGGACAGAGCAATCAGCCCCAGCATTTT

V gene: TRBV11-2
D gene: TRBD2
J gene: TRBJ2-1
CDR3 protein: CASSLVGLAYNEQFF
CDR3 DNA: TGTGCCAGCAGCTTAGTTGGACTAGCGTACAATGAGCAGTTCTTC

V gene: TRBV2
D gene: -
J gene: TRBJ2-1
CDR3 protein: CASSPQGYGYNEQFF
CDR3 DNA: TGTGCCAGCAGCCCGCAGGGGTATGGATACAATGAGCAGTTCTTC

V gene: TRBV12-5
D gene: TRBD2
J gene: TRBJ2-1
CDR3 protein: CASGQGRLAGLRSEQFF
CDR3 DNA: TGTGCTAGTGGCCAGGGACGGCTAGCGGGATTACGGAGTGAGCAGTTCTTC

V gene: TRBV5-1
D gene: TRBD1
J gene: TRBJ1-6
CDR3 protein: CASNNGQGAATPLHF
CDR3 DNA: TGCGCCAGCAACAACGGACAGGGGGCGGCTACACCCCTCCACTTT

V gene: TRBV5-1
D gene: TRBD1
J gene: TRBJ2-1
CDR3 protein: CASSAGTDNEQFF
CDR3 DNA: TGCGCCAGCAGCGCCGGGACAGACAATGAGCAGTTCTTC

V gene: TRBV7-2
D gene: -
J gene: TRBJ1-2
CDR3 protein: CASCAGGHYGYTF
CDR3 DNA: TGTGCCAGTTGTGCCGGGGGGCACTATGGCTACACCTTC

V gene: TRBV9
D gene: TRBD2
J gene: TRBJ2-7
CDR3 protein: CASSVLAGTYEQYF
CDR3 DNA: TGTGCCAGCAGCGTACTAGCGGGGACCTACGAGCAGTACTTC

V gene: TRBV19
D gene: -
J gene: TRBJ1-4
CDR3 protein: CASSFRGLGEKLFF
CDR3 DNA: TGTGCCAGTAGCTTCAGGGGTCTCGGGGAAAAACTGTTTTTT

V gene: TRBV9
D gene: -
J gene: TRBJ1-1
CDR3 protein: CASSPSPGTEAFF
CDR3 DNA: TGTGCCAGCAGCCCTTCCCCCGGGACAGAAGCTTTCTTT

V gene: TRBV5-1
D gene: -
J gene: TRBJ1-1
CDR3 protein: CASSLVSGNTEAFF
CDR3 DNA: TGCGCCAGCAGCTTGGTATCAGGGAACACTGAAGCTTTCTTT

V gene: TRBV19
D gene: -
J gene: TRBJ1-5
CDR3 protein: CASSPTLQGHGSGPQHF
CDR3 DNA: TGTGCCAGTAGTCCAACTCTGCAGGGACACGGAAGCGGGCCCCAGCATTTT

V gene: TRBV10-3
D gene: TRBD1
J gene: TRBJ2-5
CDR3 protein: CAISDGQGETQYF
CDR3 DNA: TGTGCCATCAGTGATGGACAGGGAGAGACCCAGTACTTC

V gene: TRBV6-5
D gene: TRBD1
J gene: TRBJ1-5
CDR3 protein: CASSYFGTGGNQPQHF
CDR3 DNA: TGTGCCAGCAGTTACTTTGGGACAGGGGGCAATCAGCCCCAGCATTTT

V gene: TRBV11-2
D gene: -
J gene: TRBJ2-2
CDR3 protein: CASSLRLLTGELFF
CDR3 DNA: TGTGCCAGCAGTCTAAGACTGCTCACCGGGGAGCTGTTTTTT

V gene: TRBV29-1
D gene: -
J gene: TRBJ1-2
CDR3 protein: CSVEPTGNYGYTF
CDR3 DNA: TGCAGCGTTGAACCCACAGGGAACTATGGCTACACCTTC

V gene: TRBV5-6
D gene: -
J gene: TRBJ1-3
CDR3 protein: CASSETGSSGNTIYF
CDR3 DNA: TGTGCCAGCAGCGAAACAGGGTCCTCTGGAAACACCATATATTTT

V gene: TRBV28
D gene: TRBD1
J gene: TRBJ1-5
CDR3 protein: CASSLWGTGDNQPQHF
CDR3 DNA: TGTGCCAGCAGTTTATGGGGGACAGGAGACAATCAGCCCCAGCATTTT

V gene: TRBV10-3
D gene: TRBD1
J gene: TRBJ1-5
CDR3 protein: CAIRPEGTGQGQNQPQHF
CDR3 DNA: TGTGCCATCAGGCCGGAGGGCACCGGACAGGGGCAAAATCAGCCCCAGCATTTT

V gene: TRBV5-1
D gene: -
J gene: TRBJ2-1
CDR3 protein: CASSSYNEQFF
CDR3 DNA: TGCGCCAGCAGCTCGTACAATGAGCAGTTCTTC

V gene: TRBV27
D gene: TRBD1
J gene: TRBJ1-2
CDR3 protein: CASSFRDRAVTTF
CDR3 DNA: TGTGCCAGCAGTTTCAGGGACAGGGCAGTTACCACCTTC

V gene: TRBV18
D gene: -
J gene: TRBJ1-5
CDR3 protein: CASSSSVYSNQPQHF
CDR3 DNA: TGTGCCAGCTCCTCCAGCGTTTATAGCAATCAGCCCCAGCATTTT

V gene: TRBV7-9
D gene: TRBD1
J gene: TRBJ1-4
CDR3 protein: CASSLYSPGQGEKLFF
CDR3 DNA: TGTGCCAGCAGCTTATACTCGCCGGGACAGGGTGAAAAACTGTTTTTT

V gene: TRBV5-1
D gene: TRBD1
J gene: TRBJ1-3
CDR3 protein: CASSPGTGHSGNTIYF
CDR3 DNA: TGCGCCAGCAGCCCAGGGACAGGACACTCTGGAAACACCATATATTTT

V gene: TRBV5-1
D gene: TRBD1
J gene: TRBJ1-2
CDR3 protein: CASSFSTGAYGYTF
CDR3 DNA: TGCGCCAGCAGCTTTTCTACAGGGGCATATGGCTACACCTTC

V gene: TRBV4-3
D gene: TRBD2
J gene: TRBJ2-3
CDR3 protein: CASSPDAHSGGGRDTQYF
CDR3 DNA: TGCGCCAGCAGCCCGGATGCTCATAGCGGGGGGGGTAGGGATACGCAGTATTTT

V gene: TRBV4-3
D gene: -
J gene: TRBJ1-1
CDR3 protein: CASSQGTAGAFF
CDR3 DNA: TGCGCCAGCAGCCAAGGGACCGCGGGTGCTTTCTTT

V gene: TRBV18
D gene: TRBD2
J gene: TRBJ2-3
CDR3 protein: CASSLTPGLAGVTDTQYF
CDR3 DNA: TGTGCCAGCTCACTAACCCCGGGACTAGCGGGGGTCACAGATACGCAGTATTTT

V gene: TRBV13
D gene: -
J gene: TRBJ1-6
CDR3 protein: CASSKTGRNSPLHF
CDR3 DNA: TGTGCCAGCAGCAAGACAGGAAGAAATTCACCCCTCCACTTT